This entry features one T cell receptor beta chain sequence. Its antigen remains unknown. The PCR used 60 Vbeta and 13 Jbeta primers. Method: immunoSEQ multiplex PCR; TCRdb's copy keeps in-frame clones and lacks some. The sample shows approximately 110,000 clones, 15% to 17% of them seen only once. This record comes from a study of cytomegalovirus exposure and HLA in healthy donors. The CDR3 consists of 14 residues. Trimming took 4 bases from V and 4 from J; bases not matched to a gene: 7. Germline V CDR1 and CDR2: SGHNT, YYREEE (reference sequence). The study, taken as a whole, reports: Later analysis identified around 15,000 TCR beta sequences associated with HLA alleles, using a false discovery rate threshold of 0.05. Reported findings show TCR beta sequences accurately forecast HLA-A and HLA-B alleles in most subjects. The productive fraction for most TCR beta V segments was about 87% or about 30% in an earlier analysis. There were some V segments, including TRBV6-2 and TRBV6-3, excluded as indistinguishable.

The sequenced sample was PBMCs. The clonotype originates from a woman under 30 in good health and CMV-seronegative. The rearrangement links TRBV5-4 to TRBJ1-2; 7 bases match TRBD1. The CDR3 reads CASSPRQGGYGYTF. As DNA, the CDR3 is TGTGCCAGCAGCCCCCGGCAGGGGGGCTATGGCTACACCTTC.